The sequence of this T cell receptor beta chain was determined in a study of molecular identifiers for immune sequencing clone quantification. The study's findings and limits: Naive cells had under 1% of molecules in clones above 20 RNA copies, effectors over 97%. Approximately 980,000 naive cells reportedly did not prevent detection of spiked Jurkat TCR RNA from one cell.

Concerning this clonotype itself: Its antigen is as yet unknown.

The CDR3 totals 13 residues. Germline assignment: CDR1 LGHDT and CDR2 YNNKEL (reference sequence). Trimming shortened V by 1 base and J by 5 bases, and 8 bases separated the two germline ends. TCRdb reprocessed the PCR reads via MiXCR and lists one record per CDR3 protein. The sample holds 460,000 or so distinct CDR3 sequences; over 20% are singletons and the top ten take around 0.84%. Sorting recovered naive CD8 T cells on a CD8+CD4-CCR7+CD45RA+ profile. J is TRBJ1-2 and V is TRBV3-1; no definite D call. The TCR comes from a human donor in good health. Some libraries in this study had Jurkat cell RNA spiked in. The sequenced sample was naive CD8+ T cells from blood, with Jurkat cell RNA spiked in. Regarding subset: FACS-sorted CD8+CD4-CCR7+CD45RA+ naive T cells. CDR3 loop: CASSQGWPYGYTF. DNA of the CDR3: TGTGCCAGCAGCCAAGGATGGCCTTATGGCTACACCTTC. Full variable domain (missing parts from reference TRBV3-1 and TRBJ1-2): DTAVSQTPKYLVTQMGNDKSIKCEQNLGHDTMYWYKQDSKKFLKIMFSYNNKELIINETVPNRFSPKSPDKAHLNLHINSLELGDSAVYFCASSQGWPYGYTFGSGTRLTVV.